One and the same sample provided the 18 T cell receptor beta chains below, sequenced in a study of blood T cell repertoires in COVID-19. Sequenced by immunoSEQ multiplex PCR; TCRdb stores in-frame clones only, minus some. The table includes 15,000 to 20,000 clones, roughly 77% detected once. Sequences were obtained from peripheral blood. The receptors come from a man between 60 and 75 years old with acute or convalescent COVID-19.

The chain couples TRBV7-3 to TRBJ1-1; D is unclear. Germline V gives CDR1 SGHTA, CDR2 FQGTGA. With 3 bases removed from V and 6 bases from J, the gap between germline ends came to 11 bases. The length of the CDR3 is 13 residues. The CDR3 nucleotides read TGTGCCAGCAGCTTCGAGCCAAACGCTGAAGCTTTCTTT. Translated, it gives CASSFEPNAEAFF.

The rearrangement links TRBV27 to TRBJ1-2, with 7 nucleotides matching TRBD1. Germline CDR1 is MNHEY and CDR2 is SMNVEV (reference sequence). The CDR3 is made up of 15 amino acids. V lost 2 bases, J lost 2 bases, and 5 bases stayed unmatched. The chain's CDR3 is CASSLGLQGNYGYTF. The CDR3 region has the DNA TGTGCCAGCAGTTTAGGATTACAGGGGAACTATGGCTACACCTTC.

The chain couples TRBV4-1 to TRBJ1-4, with a possible D match to TRBD1 (6 bases). The CDR3 has 15 amino acids. Trimming took 3 bases from V and 5 from J, leaving 13 bases between them. Germline assignment: CDR1 MGHRA and CDR2 YSYEKL. CDR3 region: CASSQVPGVNEKLFF. The CDR3 DNA reads TGCGCCAGCAGCCAGGTGCCAGGGGTCAATGAAAAACTGTTTTTT.

V is TRBV6-1 and J is TRBJ1-6, with D unclear. This CDR3 comprises 12 residues. V was pared by 3 bases and J by 8 bases, with 5 bases between. Germline V lookup: CDR1 MNHNS, CDR2 SASEGT. In DNA, the CDR3 is TGTGCCAGCAGTGATAACTATTCACCCCTCCACTTT. Translation: CASSDNYSPLHF.

This chain links TRBV15 with TRBJ2-1; 11 bases are shared with TRBD1. Trimming at V came to 5 bases and at J to 7 bases, leaving 7 bases not matched to a gene. The CDR3 length is 15 residues. From germline, CDR1 is LNHNV and CDR2 YYDKDF (reference sequence). CDR3 loop: CATSDTGTGGNEQFF. CDR3 sequence (DNA): TGTGCCACCAGCGATACCGGGACAGGGGGGAATGAGCAGTTCTTC.

The gene calls are TRBV7-8 and TRBJ1-2; the D is unclear. CDR1 and CDR2 (germline): SGHVS, FQNEAQ. Trimming removed 5 bases at V and 0 bases at J, with 13 bases between. The CDR3 consists of 15 residues. CDR3 coding DNA: TGTGCCAGCAGCCTGTGGGCAGGCCCTAACTATGGCTACACCTTC. Amino acids: CASSLWAGPNYGYTF. The full variable domain, rest sourced from reference TRBV7-8 and TRBJ1-2, is GAGVSQSPRYKVAKRGQDVALRCDPISGHVSLFWYQQALGQGPEFLTYFQNEAQLDKSGLPSDRFFAERPEGSVSTLKIQRTQQEDSAVYLCASSLWAGPNYGYTFGSGTRLTVV.

This chain joins TRBV28 and TRBJ1-5; TRBD1 is a possible D gene (6 bases). This CDR3 is built from 14 residues. CDR1 is MDHEN, CDR2 SYDVKM, per germline. Deletions cut 5 bases from V and 6 bases from J, with 14 bases between. The CDR3 reads CASSVGGLSQPQHF. CDR3 DNA sequence: TGTGCCAGCAGTGTGGGGGGGCTGAGTCAGCCCCAGCATTTT.

This chain's CDR3 is CASSVAGTVAYGYTF. DNA of the CDR3: TGCGCCAGCAGCGTCGCCGGGACAGTAGCCTATGGCTACACCTTC. The rearrangement joins TRBV5-1 to TRBJ1-2, with 7 positions matching TRBD1. This CDR3 region has 15 residues. The V gene's germline CDR1 is SGHRS and CDR2 YFSETQ. V was pared by 4 bases and J by 4 bases, with 10 bases of the junction left unmatched. The full variable domain, rest sourced from reference TRBV5-1 and TRBJ1-2, is KAGVTQTPRYLIKTRGQQVTLSCSPISGHRSVSWYQQTPGQGLQFLFEYFSETQRNKGNFPGRFSGRQFSNSRSEMNVSTLELGDSALYLCASSVAGTVAYGYTFGSGTRLTVV.

The chain combines TRBV4-1 with TRBJ2-2; the D gene is possibly TRBD1 (6 bases). Germline lookup yields CDR1 MGHRA and CDR2 YSYEKL. The CDR3 loop spans 15 amino acids. Trimming stripped 0 bases from V and 6 bases from J, with 11 bases between. CDR3 sequence reads: CASSQDPQGSGELFF. The DNA for the CDR3 is TGCGCCAGCAGCCAAGATCCTCAGGGGTCCGGGGAGCTGTTTTTT.

As for this clone: A junction boundary mismatches the germline segment, possibly from a read error. J is TRBJ1-2 and V is TRBV9, with D uncertain. Germline values: CDR1 SGDLS, CDR2 YYNGEE. The CDR3 sequence is 15 residues long. The CDR3 protein is CASSVESESIYRYTF. In DNA, the CDR3 is TGTGCCAGCAGCGTAGAGTCCGAAAGCATCTATCGCTACACCTTC.

V usage is TRBV30 and J usage is TRBJ2-5, with TRBD2 identical over 12 bases. The CDR3 runs 15 residues. Germline assignment: CDR1 GTSNPN and CDR2 SVGIG (reference sequence). J was trimmed by 3 bases and V by 2 bases; bases with no gene match: 4. CDR3 coding DNA: TGTGCCTGGAGTTCGGCTAGCGGGGGGGAAGAGACCCAGTACTTC. The encoded protein is CAWSSASGGEETQYF.

V is TRBV18 and J is TRBJ1-2; perhaps TRBD1 as D (5 bases). The CDR3 runs to 15 residues. The ends were cut back, 3 bases at V and 4 bases at J, with 15 bases in the middle. In germline, CDR1 is KGHSH, CDR2 LQKENI. CDR3 nucleotides: TGTGCCAGCTCACCGGGGCAGGTGGGACTCTATGGCTACACCTTC. This encodes CASSPGQVGLYGYTF.

The chain recombines TRBV6-4 with TRBJ2-1, with unresolved D. This CDR3 region has 13 residues. The V end was cut by 3 bases, the J end by 4 bases, with 7 bases between. Germline CDR1 and CDR2: MRHNA and SNTAGT. The CDR3 here is CASSETAYNEQFF. The CDR3 bases are TGTGCCAGCAGTGAAACAGCATACAATGAGCAGTTCTTC.

V and J are TRBV9 and TRBJ1-3; D might be TRBD1 (6 bases). Germline V gives CDR1 SGDLS, CDR2 YYNGEE. Trimming pared 3 bases from V and 0 bases from J, leaving 13 bases between. The CDR3 consists of 16 residues. This CDR3 is CASSAGTGYSGNTIYF. CDR3 nucleotides: TGTGCCAGCAGCGCCGGAACAGGGTACTCTGGAAACACCATATATTTT.

The chain uses TRBV2 and TRBJ1-4; the D gene is possibly TRBD1 (5 bases). CDR1 and CDR2 from the germline V gene are SNHLY and FYNNEI. The CDR3 length is 14 residues. Trimming shortened V by 1 base and J by 5 bases, and 8 bases separated the two germline ends. CDR3 sequence: CASSEGTWNEKLFF. In DNA, the CDR3 is TGTGCCAGCAGTGAAGGGACATGGAATGAAAAACTGTTTTTT.

The V call is TRBV5-4, the J call TRBJ1-6, with D possibly being TRBD1 (6 bases). CDR1 is SGHNT, CDR2 YYREEE, per germline (reference sequence). Trimming cost V 4 bases and J 7 bases, with 12 bases left between them. The CDR3 covers 14 residues. The CDR3 sequence: CASSPDSLNSPLHF. The CDR3 region has the DNA TGTGCCAGCAGCCCGGACAGTTTGAATTCACCCCTCCACTTT.

This clone was seen once. The chain is built from TRBV7-2 and TRBJ2-2; TRBD2 might be the D (5 bases). CDR1 is SGHTA, CDR2 FQGNSA, per germline. Trimming left V 11 bases short and J 1 base short, with 14 bases between. This CDR3 region has 14 residues. The CDR3 is CASAWTLNTGELFF. CDR3 in DNA: TGTGCCTCCGCGTGGACTTTGAACACCGGGGAGCTGTTTTTT.

This clone has only one observation. The chain recombines TRBV7-3 with TRBJ2-3; possibly TRBD2 for D (5 bases). V was pared by 2 bases and J by 0 bases, with 9 bases between. Germline CDR1 is SGHTA and CDR2 is FQGTGA. The CDR3 is made up of 15 amino acids. The CDR3 DNA follows: TGTGCCAGCAGCTTAGCGGGCCCTAGCACAGATACGCAGTATTTT. It yields the protein CASSLAGPSTDTQYF. Variable domain in full (rest from reference TRBV7-3 and TRBJ2-3): GAGVSQTPSNKVTEKGKYVELRCDPISGHTALYWYRQSLGQGPEFLIYFQGTGAADDSGLPNDRFFAVRPEGSVSTLKIQRTERGDSAVYLCASSLAGPSTDTQYFGPGTRLTVL.